Below are 3 T cell receptor beta chains sequenced from a single sample in a study of early T cells in non-severe SARS-CoV-2 infection. TCRdb re-called the 5' RACE reads through MiXCR, storing one row per CDR3 protein. The sample shows roughly 81,000 distinct CDR3 sequences, roughly 6% of them seen only once. Sequenced sample: whole blood. The receptors were gathered from an adult who was a healthcare worker with PCR-confirmed SARS-CoV-2 infection or an uninfected control (not recorded which).

J is TRBJ2-7 and V is TRBV2, with TRBD1 as a possible D gene (7 bases). Germline V lookup: CDR1 SNHLY, CDR2 FYNNEI. CDR3 length equals 15 residues. V was cut by 5 bases and J by 0 bases, with 14 bases left in between. In DNA form, the CDR3 reads TGTGCCAGCAGTCTCATGCGGGACAGCTCCTACGAGCAGTACTTC. It encodes CASSLMRDSSYEQYF.

This clonotype came up a few times. The genes are TRBV7-2 and TRBJ2-7, with TRBD2 identical over 9 bases. Per the germline V gene, CDR1 is SGHTA and CDR2 is FQGNSA. This CDR3 is 17 amino acids long. The junction had 15 bases not matched to a gene; V was cut back by 5 bases and J by 4 bases. CDR3: CASSTPLAGPISYEQYF. As DNA, the CDR3 is TGTGCCAGCAGCACCCCACTAGCGGGCCCTATTTCATACGAGCAGTACTTC. The whole variable domain, filled in from reference TRBV7-2 and TRBJ2-7, reads GAGVSQSPSNKVTEKGKDVELRCDPISGHTALYWYRQSLGQGLEFLIYFQGNSAPDKSGLPSDRFSAERTGGSVSTLTIQRTQQEDSAVYLCASSTPLAGPISYEQYFGPGTRLTVT.

This clonotype came up a few times. The CDR3 protein is CSAREDGTSGSYEQYF. CDR3 DNA: TGCAGTGCTAGAGAGGATGGGACTAGCGGATCTTACGAGCAGTACTTC. V and J are TRBV20-1 and TRBJ2-7; TRBD2 matches 11 bases. Germline V gene lookup returns CDR1 DFQATT and CDR2 SNEGSKA (reference sequence). The CDR3 has 16 residues. V trimming: 0 bases; J trimming: 4 bases; junction bases outside the gene matches: 8.